This T cell receptor (beta chain) emerged from a study of control samples from healthy donors and cancer patients. Profiling relied on immunoSEQ multiplex PCR, and the TCRdb table lists in-frame clones only, not all of them. This table has about 140,000 clones, about nine tenths appearing once. The CDR3 is made up of 16 amino acids. Germline values: CDR1 ENHRY, CDR2 SYGVKD. The V end was cut by 4 bases, the J end by 3 bases, with 16 bases between. The sequence came from a man aged 25-45 years in good health. The chain combines TRBV10-3 with TRBJ2-1, with a weak D call TRBD2 (5 bases). Sequencing was done on a sample of blood. The chain's CDR3 is CAISGTEGPRYNEQFF. For the CDR3, the DNA is TGTGCCATCAGTGGCACCGAGGGTCCCCGCTACAATGAGCAGTTCTTC.